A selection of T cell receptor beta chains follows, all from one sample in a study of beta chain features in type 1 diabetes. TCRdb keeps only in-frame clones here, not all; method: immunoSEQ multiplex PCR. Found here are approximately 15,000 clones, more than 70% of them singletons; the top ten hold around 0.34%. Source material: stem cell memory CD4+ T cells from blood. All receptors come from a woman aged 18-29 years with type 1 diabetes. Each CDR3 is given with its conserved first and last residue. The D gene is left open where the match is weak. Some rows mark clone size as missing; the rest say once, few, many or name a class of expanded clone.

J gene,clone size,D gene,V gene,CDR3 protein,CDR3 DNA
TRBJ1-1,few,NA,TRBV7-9,CASSYLTEAFF,TGTGCCAGCAGCTATCTCACTGAAGCTTTCTTT
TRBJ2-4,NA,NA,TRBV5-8,CASSPGFKNIQYF,TGTGCCAGCAGCCCGGGGTTCAAAAACATTCAGTACTTC
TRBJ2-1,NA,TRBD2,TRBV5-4,CASSTPLAGVVEQFF,TGTGCCAGCAGCACCCCACTAGCGGGAGTGGTGGAGCAGTTCTTC
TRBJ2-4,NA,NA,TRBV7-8,CASSYYGGAFQYF,TGTGCCAGCAGTTACTACGGAGGGGCGTTCCAGTACTTC
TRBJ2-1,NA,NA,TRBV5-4,CASSLVGVSYNEQFF,TGTGCCAGCAGCTTGGTAGGGGTCTCCTACAATGAGCAGTTCTTC
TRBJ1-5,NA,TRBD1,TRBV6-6,CASSERQGANQPQHF,TGTGCCAGCAGCGAACGACAGGGGGCTAATCAGCCCCAGCATTTT
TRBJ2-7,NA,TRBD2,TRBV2,CASGLAGNYEQYF,TGTGCCAGCGGACTAGCGGGAAACTACGAGCAGTACTTC
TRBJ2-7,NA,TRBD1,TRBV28,CASSRGQGTYEQYF,TGTGCCAGCAGCCGGGGACAGGGAACCTACGAGCAGTACTTC
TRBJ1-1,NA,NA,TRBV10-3,CAISGREGGGLEAFF,TGTGCCATCAGTGGACGCGAAGGAGGAGGCCTTGAAGCTTTCTTT
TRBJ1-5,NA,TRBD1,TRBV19,CASSIKTGTQPQHF,TGTGCCAGTAGTATCAAGACAGGGACTCAGCCCCAGCATTTT
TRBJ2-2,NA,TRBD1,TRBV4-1,CASSPRDRGRTGELFF,TGCGCCAGCAGCCCCCGGGACAGGGGGCGAACCGGGGAGCTGTTTTTT
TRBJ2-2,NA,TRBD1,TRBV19,CASSTDRGWTGELFF,TGTGCCAGTAGTACCGACAGGGGCTGGACCGGGGAGCTGTTTTTT
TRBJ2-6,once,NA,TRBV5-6,CASNSISGANVLTF,TGTGCCAGCAACTCTATCTCTGGGGCCAACGTCCTGACTTTC
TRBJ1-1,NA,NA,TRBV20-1,CSGQMNTEAFF,TGCAGTGGACAGATGAACACTGAAGCTTTCTTT
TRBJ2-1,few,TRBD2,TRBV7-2,CATKKVGLDEQFF,TGTGCCACCAAAAAGGTCGGACTAGATGAGCAGTTCTTC
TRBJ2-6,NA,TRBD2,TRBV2,CASRGRGGTSTGANVLTF,TGTGCCAGCAGGGGCCGGGGGGGGACTAGCACTGGGGCCAACGTCCTGACTTTC
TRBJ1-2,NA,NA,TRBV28,CASSLTYYGYTF,TGTGCCAGCAGTTTAACTTACTATGGCTACACCTTC
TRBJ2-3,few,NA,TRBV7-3,CASSLYGDTQYF,TGTGCCAGCAGCTTATACGGGGATACGCAGTATTTT
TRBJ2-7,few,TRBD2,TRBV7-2,CASSPWSGVYEQYF,TGTGCCAGCAGCCCCTGGAGCGGGGTCTACGAGCAGTACTTC
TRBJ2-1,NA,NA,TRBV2,CASSVSSLWQLEQFF,TGTGCCAGCAGTGTTTCCTCCTTGTGGCAATTAGAGCAGTTCTTC
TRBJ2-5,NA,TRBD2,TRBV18,CASSQLAGDGETQYF,TGTGCCAGCTCCCAACTAGCGGGAGACGGGGAGACCCAGTACTTC
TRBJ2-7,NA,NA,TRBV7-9,CASSSGWGGEQYF,TGTGCCAGCAGCTCAGGGTGGGGAGGCGAGCAGTACTTC
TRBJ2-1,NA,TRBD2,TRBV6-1,CASSARTSGNNEQFF,TGTGCCAGCAGTGCGCGGACTAGCGGGAACAATGAGCAGTTCTTC
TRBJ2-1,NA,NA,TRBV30,CAWSVSRGEQFF,TGTGCCTGGAGCGTCTCCAGGGGTGAGCAGTTCTTC
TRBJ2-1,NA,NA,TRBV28,CASSSHVPREQFF,TGTGCCAGCAGTTCTCACGTACCTAGGGAGCAGTTCTTC
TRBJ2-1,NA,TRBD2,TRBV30,CAGLAGGIYNEQFF,TGTGCCGGCCTAGCGGGAGGGATCTACAATGAGCAGTTCTTC
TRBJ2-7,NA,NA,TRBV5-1,CASKPADTYEQYF,TGCGCCAGCAAACCAGCGGATACCTACGAGCAGTACTTC
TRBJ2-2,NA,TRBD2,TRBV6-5,CASSYGLGGTGELFF,TGTGCCAGCAGTTACGGACTAGGTGGCACCGGGGAGCTGTTTTTT
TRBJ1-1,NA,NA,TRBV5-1,CASSQRTAFEAFF,TGCGCCAGCAGCCAAAGGACAGCTTTTGAAGCTTTCTTT
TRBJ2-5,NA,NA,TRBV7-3,CASSLIGGIQETQYF,TGTGCCAGCAGCTTAATAGGAGGAATTCAAGAGACCCAGTACTTC
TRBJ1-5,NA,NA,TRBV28,CAIQVSNQPQHF,TGTGCCATACAGGTTAGCAATCAGCCCCAGCATTTT
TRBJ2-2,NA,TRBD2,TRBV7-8,CASSKGLAGTVDTGELFF,TGTGCCAGCAGCAAGGGACTAGCGGGAACGGTTGACACCGGGGAGCTGTTTTTT
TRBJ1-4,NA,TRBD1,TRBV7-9,CASSSTRTGYEKLFF,TGTGCCAGCAGCTCTACAAGGACAGGGTATGAAAAACTGTTTTTT
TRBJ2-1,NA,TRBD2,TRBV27,CASSGLAGGNNEQFF,TGTGCCAGCAGCGGACTAGCGGGAGGAAACAATGAGCAGTTCTTC
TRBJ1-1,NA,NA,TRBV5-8,CASSFHVGGTEAFF,TGTGCCAGCAGCTTCCATGTAGGAGGCACTGAAGCTTTCTTT
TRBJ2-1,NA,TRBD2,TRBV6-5,CASYGLAGLINEQFF,TGTGCCAGCTACGGTCTAGCGGGATTAATCAATGAGCAGTTCTTC
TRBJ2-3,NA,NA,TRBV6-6,CASSYRVTDTQYF,TGTGCCAGCAGTTACCGGGTTACAGATACGCAGTATTTT
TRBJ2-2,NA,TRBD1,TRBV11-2,CASSPPGTGNTGELFF,TGTGCCAGCAGCCCGCCCGGGACAGGGAACACCGGGGAGCTGTTTTTT
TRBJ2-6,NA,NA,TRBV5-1,CASSSRTGISGANVLTF,TGCGCCAGCAGCTCGAGAACAGGGATTTCTGGGGCCAACGTCCTGACTTTC
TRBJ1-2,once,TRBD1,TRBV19,CASIRTGGYGYTF,TGTGCCAGTATTCGGACAGGGGGCTACGGCTACACCTTC
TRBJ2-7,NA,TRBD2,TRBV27,CASTKKGLAGGPGPYEQYF,TGTGCCAGCACGAAAAAGGGTCTAGCGGGAGGGCCTGGGCCCTACGAGCAGTACTTC
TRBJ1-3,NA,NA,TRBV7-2,CASSLAWGPGNTIYF,TGTGCCAGCAGCTTAGCTTGGGGCCCTGGAAACACCATATATTTT
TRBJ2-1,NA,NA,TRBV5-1,CASSLAGVGNEQFF,TGCGCCAGCAGCTTGGCCGGGGTGGGGAATGAGCAGTTCTTC
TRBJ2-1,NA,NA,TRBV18,CASSPNRNNEQFF,TGTGCCAGCTCACCAAATAGAAACAATGAGCAGTTCTTC
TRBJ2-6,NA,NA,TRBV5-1,CASSLASPTGANVLTF,TGCGCCAGCAGCTTGGCCAGTCCCACTGGGGCCAACGTCCTGACTTTC
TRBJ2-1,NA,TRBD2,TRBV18,CASSQGTSGSSYNEQFF,TGTGCCAGCTCACAAGGGACTAGCGGCAGCTCCTACAATGAGCAGTTCTTC
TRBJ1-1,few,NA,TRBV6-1,CASSVTGTMNTEAFF,TGTGCCAGCAGCGTAACAGGGACCATGAACACTGAAGCTTTCTTT
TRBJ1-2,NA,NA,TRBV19,CASSIDPAATNYGYTF,TGTGCCAGTAGTATAGATCCCGCGGCTACTAACTATGGCTACACCTTC
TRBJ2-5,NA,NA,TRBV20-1,CSAGSGTQYF,TGCAGTGCTGGGAGCGGGACCCAGTACTTC
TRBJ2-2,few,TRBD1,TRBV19,CASSDRGTRELFF,TGTGCCAGTAGCGACAGGGGGACGAGGGAGCTGTTTTTT
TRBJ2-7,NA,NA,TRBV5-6,CASSFQESTFLYEQYF,TGTGCCAGCAGCTTCCAAGAGTCCACGTTTTTGTACGAGCAGTACTTC
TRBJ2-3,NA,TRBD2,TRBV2,CASRTSGSTDTQYF,TGTGCCAGCCGGACTAGCGGAAGCACAGATACGCAGTATTTT
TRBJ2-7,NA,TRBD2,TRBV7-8,CASSLGGGNGYEQYF,TGTGCCAGCAGCTTAGGGGGGGGGAACGGGTACGAGCAGTACTTC
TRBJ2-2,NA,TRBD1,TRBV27,CASSLFYRGHRTGELFF,TGTGCCAGCAGTTTATTCTACAGGGGGCATCGGACCGGGGAGCTGTTTTTT
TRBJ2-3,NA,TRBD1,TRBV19,CASTGQGWADTQYF,TGTGCCTCGACCGGACAGGGATGGGCAGATACGCAGTATTTT
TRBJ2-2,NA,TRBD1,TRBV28,CASSPGQGAGELFF,TGTGCCAGCAGTCCGGGACAGGGAGCCGGGGAGCTGTTTTTT
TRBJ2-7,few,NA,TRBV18,CASSPNPGYPHEQYF,TGTGCCAGCTCGCCAAACCCCGGGTACCCCCACGAGCAGTACTTC
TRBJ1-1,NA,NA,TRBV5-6,CASSYGVGGGTEAFF,TGTGCCAGCAGCTACGGTGTTGGGGGGGGCACTGAAGCTTTCTTT
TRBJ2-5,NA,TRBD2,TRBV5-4,CASSLRTSLQETQYF,TGTGCCAGCAGCTTGAGGACTAGCCTTCAAGAGACCCAGTACTTC